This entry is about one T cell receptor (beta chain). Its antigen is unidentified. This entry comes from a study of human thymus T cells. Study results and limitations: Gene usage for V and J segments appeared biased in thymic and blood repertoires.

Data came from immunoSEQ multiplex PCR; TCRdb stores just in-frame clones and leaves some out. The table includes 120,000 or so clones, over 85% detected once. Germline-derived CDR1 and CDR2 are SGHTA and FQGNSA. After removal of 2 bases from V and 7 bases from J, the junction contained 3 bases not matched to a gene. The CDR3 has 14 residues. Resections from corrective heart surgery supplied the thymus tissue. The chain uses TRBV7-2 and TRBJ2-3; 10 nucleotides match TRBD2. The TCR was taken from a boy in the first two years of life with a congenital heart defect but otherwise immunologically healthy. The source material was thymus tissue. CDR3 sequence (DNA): TGTGCCAGCAGCTTAACTAGCGGGGAGAATACGCAGTATTTT. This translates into CASSLTSGENTQYF.